This T cell receptor beta chain was identified during a study of long-term antiretroviral therapy in people with HIV. The CDR3 covers 14 residues. V lost 7 bases to trimming and J lost 6 bases; unmatched junction nucleotides: 4. CDR1 LNHDA and CDR2 SQIVND come from the germline V gene (reference sequence). Version v3.0 of the immunoSEQ assay ran at survey level. Libraries were prepared by immunoSEQ multiplex PCR; TCRdb keeps only in-frame clonotypes and omits some of them. The sample holds 15,000 or so clones, approximately 80% seen once. This receptor was taken from a man over 45 with HIV. The rearrangement joins TRBV19 to TRBJ1-5; TRBD1 matches at 12 bases. The source was unsorted PBMCs, collected 0.3 years before starting antiretroviral therapy. The CDR3 region is CASMGTGGTQPQHF. CDR3 DNA sequence: TGTGCCAGTATGGGGACAGGGGGCACTCAGCCCCAGCATTTT.